The 30 T cell receptor beta chains given below trace back to one sample, sequenced in a study of cytomegalovirus exposure and HLA in healthy donors. Clones were sequenced by immunoSEQ multiplex PCR, and TCRdb holds only the in-frame ones, with some missing. The sample lists about 130,000 clones; 89% were seen once. Sequenced material: PBMCs. The source of these receptors is a woman under 30 in good health and CMV-seropositive.

This chain uses TRBV6-5 with TRBJ2-5, with 7 nucleotides matching TRBD2. Per the germline V gene, CDR1 is MNHEY and CDR2 is SVGAGI. The CDR3 runs to 16 residues. J lost 5 bases, V lost 0 bases, and 9 bases had no gene match. CDR3 bases: TGTGCCAGCAGTTACTCGGGGCAGGGAGGGACGGAGACCCAGTACTTC. Protein: CASSYSGQGGTETQYF.

This sequence joins TRBV4-1 and TRBJ1-2; 10 bases line up with TRBD1. Trimming removed 2 bases from V and 7 bases from J; junction bases left unmatched: 10. Germline V CDR1 and CDR2: MGHRA, YSYEKL. The CDR3 runs to 16 residues. The CDR3 nucleotides read TGCGCCAGCAGCCAAAACCGACAGGGGGCCCTAGGTGGCTACACCTTC. Translation gives CASSQNRQGALGGYTF.

The V and J genes are TRBV5-1 and TRBJ2-5, with TRBD2 matching 16 bases. The V segment lost 3 bases and the J segment 6 bases; nucleotides outside the gene matches: 5. Germline V CDR1 and CDR2: SGHRS, YFSETQ. CDR3 length: 16 residues. CDR3 DNA: TGCGCCAGCAGCTCCGGGACTAGCGGGGGGGCAAAGACCCAGTACTTC. Its translation is CASSSGTSGGAKTQYF.

V is TRBV28 and J is TRBJ2-7; the D gene is possibly TRBD2 (5 bases). Germline lookup yields CDR1 MDHEN and CDR2 SYDVKM. V was clipped by 3 bases and J by 6 bases, with 15 bases between them. The CDR3 totals 14 residues. CDR3 residues: CASSLGVPLGEQYF. As DNA, the CDR3 is TGTGCCAGCAGTTTGGGAGTCCCTCTCGGCGAGCAGTACTTC. The variable domain in full, with the rest retrieved from reference TRBV28 and TRBJ2-7, is DVKVTQSSRYLVKRTGEKVFLECVQDMDHENMFWYRQDPGLGLRLIYFSYDVKMKEKGDIPEGYSVSREKKERFSLILESASTNQTSMYLCASSLGVPLGEQYFGPGTRLTVT.

This rearrangement joins TRBV7-9 to TRBJ1-4, with a tentative D call TRBD1 (6 bases). Per germline, CDR1 SEHNR and CDR2 FQNEAQ (reference sequence). This CDR3 is built from 15 residues. The germline V and J ends were trimmed by 5 bases and 0 bases, with 10 bases remaining between them. The CDR3 DNA sequence: TGTGCCAGCAGCGCAGGGGACACAACTAATGAAAAACTGTTTTTT. This codes for CASSAGDTTNEKLFF. Using reference TRBV7-9 and TRBJ1-4 for the parts outside the CDR3, the full variable domain is DTGVSQNPRHKITKRGQNVTFRCDPISEHNRLYWYRQTLGQGPEFLTYFQNEAQLEKSRLLSDRFSAERPKGSFSTLEIQRTEQGDSAMYLCASSAGDTTNEKLFFGSGTQLSVL.

This clone was counted a single time. The chain combines TRBV18 with TRBJ2-5; a possible D gene is TRBD1 (5 bases). The germline CDR1 and CDR2 sequences are KGHSH and LQKENI. This CDR3 is built from 13 residues. Trimming left V 5 bases short and J 2 bases short, with 9 bases between. The CDR3 coding sequence is TGTGCCAGCTCAGGACAACAACAAGAGACCCAGTACTTC. Translation gives CASSGQQQETQYF.

The chain combines TRBV19 with TRBJ2-1; TRBD2 aligns across 9 bases. Looked up from germline, CDR1 is LNHDA and CDR2 is SQIVND (reference sequence). Germline trimming cut 5 bases from V and 8 bases from J; bases unmatched to any gene: 4. This CDR3 is built from 13 residues. Here the CDR3 DNA reads TGTGCCAGTAGTCCCAGGACTAGCGATGAGCAGTTCTTC. As protein: CASSPRTSDEQFF.

This chain links TRBV27 with TRBJ2-1; the match to TRBD2 covers 11 bases. This CDR3 comprises 14 residues. The V and J ends lost 3 bases and 6 bases, in that order; junction bases with no gene match: 1. CDR1 and CDR2 from the germline V gene are MNHEY and SMNVEV (reference sequence). DNA of the CDR3: TGTGCCAGCAGTTTTAGCGGGGGGGCCAATGAGCAGTTCTTC. Protein: CASSFSGGANEQFF.

This sequence joins TRBV28 and TRBJ1-1; D remains unclear. CDR3 length equals 14 residues. V was pared by 7 bases and J by 4 bases, with 16 bases between. Germline V gene data show CDR1 as MDHEN and CDR2 as SYDVKM. CDR3 sequence (DNA): TGTGCCAGCACCAACGGGGAGCGGGTCACTGAAGCTTTCTTT. Its protein product is CASTNGERVTEAFF.

The chain joins TRBV5-1 to TRBJ1-1; D possibly corresponds to TRBD1 (5 bases). The V gene's germline CDR1 is SGHRS and CDR2 YFSETQ. V shed 4 bases and J shed 4 bases, with 14 bases lying between them. This CDR3 has 14 residues. CDR3 coding DNA: TGCGCCAGCAGCACACAGGCGGGGATCACTGAAGCTTTCTTT. Translated, it gives CASSTQAGITEAFF.

The chain recombines TRBV5-6 with TRBJ2-3, with D possibly matching TRBD2 (6 bases). The CDR3 covers 18 residues. V lost 1 base to trimming and J lost 5 bases, with 23 bases between them. CDR1 is SGHDT and CDR2 is YYEEEE in the germline V gene. CDR3 sequence (DNA): TGTGCCAGCAGCTTGACGGGGGAAATAAGCTGGTTCGGAGATACGCAGTATTTT. Translation gives CASSLTGEISWFGDTQYF.

The rearrangement joins TRBV6-5 to TRBJ1-1, with unresolved D. The CDR3 sequence is 13 residues long. Germline assignment: CDR1 MNHEY and CDR2 SVGAGI. V was shortened by 5 bases and J by 3 bases, with 10 bases between the two germline ends. In nucleotides, the CDR3 is TGTGCCAGCAGTCGGATAGCTTACACTGAAGCTTTCTTT. Protein product: CASSRIAYTEAFF.

The V call is TRBV4-1, the J call TRBJ1-2; D unclear. Trimming stripped 0 bases from V and 5 bases from J, with 19 bases between. The CDR3 sequence is 17 residues long. Germline V gives CDR1 MGHRA, CDR2 YSYEKL. The DNA of the CDR3 is TGCGCCAGCAGCCAAGATCATTGGCAGGATAAGACGTATGGCTACACCTTC. Translation: CASSQDHWQDKTYGYTF.

The rearrangement uses TRBV4-2 and TRBJ1-5; tentatively, D is TRBD1 (5 bases). CDR3 length: 17 amino acids. V lost 0 bases, J lost 2 bases, and 14 bases lay in between. Per the germline V gene, CDR1 is LGHNA and CDR2 is YNFKEQ. CDR3 sequence reads: CASSQEVGVWGNQPQHF. In DNA form, the CDR3 reads TGTGCCAGCAGCCAAGAGGTAGGGGTCTGGGGCAATCAGCCCCAGCATTTT.

CDR3 bases: TGTGCCAGCAGTGGGGCTTCTGGTTCACCCCTCCACTTT. Amino acid sequence: CASSGASGSPLHF. The chain has TRBV28 and TRBJ1-6; D perhaps matches TRBD1 (5 bases). The CDR3 is 13 amino acids. Between the trimmed V and J ends, which lost 5 bases and 9 bases, there was a span of 11 bases. CDR1 is MDHEN, CDR2 SYDVKM, per germline.

This clone was observed a few times. This chain joins TRBV5-4 and TRBJ2-3, with TRBD1 matching over 9 bases. Trimming cost V 2 bases and J 3 bases; bases outside gene matches: 4. The CDR3 loop spans 15 amino acids. The germline V gene has CDR1 SGHNT and CDR2 YYREEE (reference sequence). The CDR3 loop reads CASSFEGQGTDTQYF. DNA of the CDR3: TGTGCCAGCAGCTTTGAGGGACAGGGAACAGATACGCAGTATTTT.

This clone was seen more than once but under ten times. This rearrangement joins TRBV15 to TRBJ2-5, with TRBD2 matching over 9 bases. From germline, CDR1 is LNHNV and CDR2 YYDKDF (reference sequence). V lost 5 bases, J lost 5 bases, and 9 bases stayed unmatched. The CDR3 covers 15 residues. The CDR3 DNA sequence: TGTGCCACCAGCCTCCTCGGGACTAGCCGCGAGACCCAGTACTTC. Its translation is CATSLLGTSRETQYF.

This clone was observed once. V gene TRBV11-3 combines with J gene TRBJ2-1; 12 bases align to TRBD2. The V and J ends lost 2 bases and 9 bases, in that order; junction bases with no gene match: 8. The V gene's germline CDR1 is SGHNT and CDR2 YENEEA. The CDR3 has 16 amino acids. CDR3 in amino acids: CASSLRGASGGAEQFF. The CDR3 DNA is TGTGCCAGCAGCTTAAGGGGTGCTAGCGGGGGGGCTGAGCAGTTCTTC.

V usage is TRBV28 and J usage is TRBJ1-1, with 7 bases aligning to TRBD1. Germline V gene lookup returns CDR1 MDHEN and CDR2 SYDVKM. The CDR3 spans 12 residues. Trimming removed 10 bases from V and 5 bases from J; junction bases left unmatched: 7. The CDR3 region is CAIKGASTEAFF. DNA of the CDR3: TGTGCCATCAAGGGGGCGAGTACTGAAGCTTTCTTT.

In its sample, this clone was seen once. The chain employs TRBV7-3 and TRBJ2-3; D gene unclear. CDR1 is SGHTA, CDR2 FQGTGA, per germline. This CDR3 comprises 13 residues. The ends were cut back, 1 base at V and 5 bases at J, with 7 bases in the middle. The CDR3 reads CASSLRAVDTQYF. The CDR3 DNA is TGTGCCAGCAGCTTAAGGGCCGTAGATACGCAGTATTTT.

The V gene is TRBV5-1, the J gene TRBJ2-5, with 7 bases aligning to TRBD1. The J call may not be correct, given that the DNA end is closer to TRBJ2-7. The CDR3 runs to 15 residues. The V gene's germline CDR1 is SGHRS and CDR2 YFSETQ. The CDR3 DNA reads as TGCGCCAGCAGCCAATCCGGGACAGACTTATACGAGCAGTACTTC. Translated: CASSQSGTDLYEQYF.

CDR3 bases: TGTGCCAGCAGTTTAGAAGCATCGTATACCGCTCAGCCCCAGCATTTT. Its translation is CASSLEASYTAQPQHF. This rearrangement joins TRBV28 to TRBJ1-5; D is ambiguous. Trimming took 2 bases from V and 6 from J, leaving 17 bases between them. The CDR3 sequence is 16 residues long. The germline V gene has CDR1 MDHEN and CDR2 SYDVKM.

V and J are TRBV7-2 and TRBJ2-4; 8 bases agree with TRBD2. Germline V gene lookup returns CDR1 SGHTA and CDR2 FQGNSA. V lost 2 bases and J lost 2; bases outside the gene matches: 2. CDR3 length: 15 residues. This chain's CDR3 is CASSLSGGSKNIQYF. The CDR3 bases are TGTGCCAGCAGCTTAAGCGGGGGATCCAAAAACATTCAGTACTTC. Filled out from reference TRBV7-2 and TRBJ2-4, the complete variable domain reads GAGVSQSPSNKVTEKGKDVELRCDPISGHTALYWYRQSLGQGLEFLIYFQGNSAPDKSGLPSDRFSAERTGGSVSTLTIQRTQQEDSAVYLCASSLSGGSKNIQYFGAGTRLSVL.

The chain joins TRBV11-2 to TRBJ1-2; 10 bases fit TRBD1. The CDR3 contains 14 residues. Germline CDR1 reads SGHAT; CDR2 reads FQNNGV. V was clipped by 5 bases and J by 4 bases; unmatched bases: 4. DNA for the CDR3: TGTGCCAGCAGCCGGGGACAGGGGAGCTATGGCTACACCTTC. Translating it yields CASSRGQGSYGYTF.

The chain carries TRBV4-1 and TRBJ2-3, with 9 bases matching TRBD2. The germline CDR1 and CDR2 sequences are MGHRA and YSYEKL. V gave up 0 bases and J gave up 7 bases; unmatched junction bases: 14. The CDR3 runs to 18 residues. In nucleotides, the CDR3 is TGCGCCAGCAGCCAAGAAGGGCTAGCGGGGTATTTGGAGAATACGCAGTATTTT. This sequence encodes CASSQEGLAGYLENTQYF.

This chain joins TRBV5-4 and TRBJ1-2; no firm D call. Germline CDR1 and CDR2: SGHNT and YYREEE (reference sequence). The V gene lost 0 bases and the J gene lost 0 bases, with 6 bases spanning the gap. The CDR3 is 14 amino acids. CDR3 amino acids: CASSLGGANYGYTF. CDR3 nucleotide sequence: TGTGCCAGCAGCTTGGGGGGAGCTAACTATGGCTACACCTTC.

This chain connects TRBV28 to TRBJ1-2, with D possibly being TRBD1 (5 bases). The V gene lost 5 bases and the J gene lost 1 base, with 14 bases spanning the gap. CDR1 MDHEN and CDR2 SYDVKM come from the germline V gene. The CDR3 has 15 amino acids. CDR3 protein: CASSPSRRGNYGYTF. The CDR3 nucleotides read TGTGCCAGCAGTCCTTCTCGAAGGGGTAACTATGGCTACACCTTC.

The J gene is TRBJ1-6, the V gene TRBV7-9; TRBD1 matches 9 bases. With V trimmed by 4 bases and J by 7 bases, 8 bases remained unmatched. This CDR3 comprises 16 residues. The germline V gene has CDR1 SEHNR and CDR2 FQNEAQ (reference sequence). The DNA for the CDR3 is TGTGCCAGCAGCTCGGGACAGGGCGCGCGGAATTCACCCCTCCACTTT. Its translation: CASSSGQGARNSPLHF.

The chain joins TRBV7-2 to TRBJ2-5; 11 positions agree with TRBD1. Germline values: CDR1 SGHTA, CDR2 FQGNSA. CDR3 length: 14 amino acids. V was clipped by 5 bases and J by 7 bases; unmatched bases: 6. The CDR3 nucleotides are TGTGCCAGCAGCCTCCGGGACAGGGGGAGGACCCAGTACTTC. Its translation: CASSLRDRGRTQYF.

The rearrangement links TRBV19 to TRBJ2-3, with 8 nucleotides matching TRBD2. CDR3 size: 15 residues. Germline V gene lookup returns CDR1 LNHDA and CDR2 SQIVND (reference sequence). V dropped 5 bases and J dropped 4; count of bases not matched to a gene: 8. The CDR3 is CASSFSGAKADTQYF. The CDR3 nucleotides read TGTGCCAGTAGTTTTAGCGGGGCTAAGGCAGATACGCAGTATTTT.